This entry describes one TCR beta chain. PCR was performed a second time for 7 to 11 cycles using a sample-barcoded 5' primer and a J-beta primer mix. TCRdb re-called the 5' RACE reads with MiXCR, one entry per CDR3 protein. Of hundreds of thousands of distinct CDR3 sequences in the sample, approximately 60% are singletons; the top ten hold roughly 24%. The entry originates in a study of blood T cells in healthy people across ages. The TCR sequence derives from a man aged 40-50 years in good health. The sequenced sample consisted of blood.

The CDR3, as DNA: TGTGCCAGCAACGAGGGGTTTGGTGAAGCTTTCTTT. Its translation is CASNEGFGEAFF. V and J are TRBV27 and TRBJ1-1; weak D call: TRBD1 (5 bases). There are 12 residues in the CDR3. Germline assignment: CDR1 MNHEY and CDR2 SMNVEV (reference sequence). V shed 7 bases and J shed 7 bases, with 13 bases lying between them.